The T cell receptor beta chain under discussion was sequenced for a study of T cell responses to AZD1222 COVID-19 vaccine (dated by TCRdb to 2020 to 2022). Regarding the complete study: AZD1222 recipients whose second dose came at about 4 weeks and those whose second dose came at about 12 weeks were combined into one group, since spike-specific TCR depth and breadth did not differ between the two schedules. Enrollment into the trials was organized by age into subgroups of 18-55, 56-69 and 70-plus years, and those subgroups contained approximately 150, 30 and 60 TCR-sequenced participants, respectively. TCR sequencing was performed for 230 to 250 trial participants, of whom about 200 were given two doses of AZD1222 and about 25 were given two doses of MenACWY control vaccine.

In regard to this clone: There is no known antigen for this receptor. The input lacks base qualities; no much larger clone sits a single base away.

Results the study describes overall, beyond this receptor: Most participants were white British and females outnumbered males, and the authors suggested that clonal diversity may have been underestimated. After two AZD1222 doses, both the breadth and the depth of spike-specific TCRs were significantly higher than at day 0 and than in MenACWY recipients. Reportedly, close to half of the unique spike-specific TCRs recognized epitopes lying outside the regions that are mutated in the B.1.351 and B.1.1.7 variants. Only five to seven AZD1222 recipients were SARS-CoV-2 seropositive at baseline, limiting conclusions about previously exposed vaccinees. No day 14 peak-response samples were available, so repertoires were characterized only after the peak T cell response. CD4 TCRs associated with the vaccine covered the entire spike protein, and the dominant responses were in regions 160-218 and 743-854. In the small 56-69-year group, the increase in depth fell short of significance, most likely because of low power.

The CDR3 regions of human TCRbeta chains were subjected to immunosequencing. From the authors' description of their analysis: Repertoire TCRs were checked for matches against a reference library of SARS-CoV-2-specific TCRs that had been generated using the MIRA antigen-specificity platform. Breadth was defined as the fraction of unique TCRs that were SARS-CoV-2-associated, and depth was defined as the fraction of total T cells that were SARS-CoV-2-associated. Using the MIRA data, each spike-specific TCR was mapped to the spike region that the TCR reacts to and placed in a CD4 or CD8 class. Log10-transformed breadth and depth values were compared by one-way ANOVA with Sidak's multiple comparisons tests. TCRdb holds this immuneACCESS table with in-frame rearrangements only. Some clones are missing; in checked studies, unresolved V genes explain under half, and the rest has no known cause. The D gene and trimming were derived from the DNA, and the V and J assignments and clone size from that table. For this sample there are about 150,000 clones; 88% appear just once. The top ten constitute 3% to 3.5% of the sample.

Reading from cysteine to phenylalanine, the CDR3 counts 14 amino acids. The CDR3 DNA has 42 bases and is translated from base 1. The trim is 0 bases for V and 7 bases for J, with a gap of 13 bases between the germline ends. Reading the germline V gene gives CDR1 MNHEY and CDR2 SVGAGI. In the paper's terms, the time point label means: baseline before first vaccination. The vaccinee samples were drawn from two UK trials, COV001 and COV002, one of which was a single-blind randomized controlled phase 2/3 trial testing AZD1222 (ChAdOx1 nCoV-19) in healthy adults. For TCRbeta chain sequencing, PBMC samples were collected from trial participants at day 0 and at day 28 after the second dose.

The TCR originated in an adult in good health. This sample comprised peripheral blood, obtained on day 0 of AZD1222 vaccination. The V and J segments used are TRBV6-5 and TRBJ2-7; the D gene cannot be resolved beyond TRBD1 or TRBD2, each matching 5 bases. The CDR3 protein sequence reads: CASSYSNGAREQYF. In nucleotide form, the sequence is TGTGCCAGCAGTTACTCGAACGGGGCGAGGGAGCAGTACTTC.